The rows below give T cell receptor beta chains drawn from one sample of a study of cytomegalovirus exposure and HLA in healthy donors. Generated by immunoSEQ multiplex PCR, the TCRdb table keeps only in-frame clones and is missing some. The sample holds under 130,000 clones; around 60% are singletons and the top ten take approximately 3.9%. Material for sequencing was PBMCs. These receptors all come from a man aged 25 to 45 in good health and CMV-seropositive. Each CDR3 is given with its conserved first and last residue. D genes are given only for firm matches. Clone size is not always given. Where it is, it says once, few, many or a class for expanded clones.

D	size	V	J	CDR3	DNA
TRBD2	once	TRBV7-2	TRBJ2-5	CASSPERGGRETQYF	TGTGCCAGCAGCCCCGAACGGGGGGGGCGGGAGACCCAGTACTTC
TRBD1	NA	TRBV19	TRBJ1-2	CASSPRDRGRYYGYTF	TGTGCCAGTAGTCCCCGGGACAGGGGGCGCTACTATGGCTACACCTTC
NA	few	TRBV4-1	TRBJ1-4	CASKGLNEKLFF	TGCGCCAGCAAGGGGCTTAATGAAAAACTGTTTTTT
NA	few	TRBV4-1	TRBJ2-5	CASSQGTAGETQYF	TGCGCCAGCAGCCAAGGGACGGCGGGAGAGACCCAGTACTTC
TRBD1	once	TRBV7-8	TRBJ1-1	CASSAYRDRAEAFF	TGTGCCAGCAGCGCATACCGGGACAGGGCTGAAGCTTTCTTT
TRBD1	NA	TRBV5-1	TRBJ2-7	CASSVTGGRSYEQYF	TGCGCCAGCAGCGTAACAGGGGGCCGGAGCTACGAGCAGTACTTC
TRBD1	NA	TRBV6-4	TRBJ2-7	CASSDSSPTGLSSYEQYF	TGTGCCAGCAGTGACTCTTCCCCGACAGGGCTAAGCTCCTACGAGCAGTACTTC
NA	NA	TRBV6-1	TRBJ2-1	CASSGGEPPYNEQFF	TGTGCCAGCAGTGGGGGGGAACCCCCCTACAATGAGCAGTTCTTC
NA	NA	TRBV21-1	TRBJ1-5	CASSTFSGNPYSNQPQHF	TGTGCCAGCAGCACGTTCAGCGGGAATCCGTATAGCAATCAGCCCCAGCATTTT
NA	few	TRBV5-6	TRBJ2-7	CASSRGGNYEQYF	TGTGCCAGCAGCCGGGGAGGAAACTACGAGCAGTACTTC
TRBD1	NA	TRBV30	TRBJ2-2	CAWTARTGITGELFF	TGTGCCTGGACTGCACGGACAGGAATCACCGGGGAGCTGTTTTTT
NA	NA	TRBV27	TRBJ1-6	CASSLAPGDNSPLHF	TGTGCCAGCAGTTTAGCCCCAGGGGATAATTCACCCCTCCACTTT
TRBD2	NA	TRBV5-4	TRBJ2-2	CASSLAGGRTGELFF	TGTGCCAGCAGCTTAGCGGGGGGCCGAACCGGGGAGCTGTTTTTT
NA	few	TRBV7-2	TRBJ2-3	CASSLYGERFDTQYF	TGTGCCAGCAGCTTATATGGGGAGAGGTTTGATACGCAGTATTTT
NA	NA	TRBV27	TRBJ2-6	CASSFAGTGANVLTF	TGTGCCAGCAGTTTTGCGGGAACTGGGGCCAACGTCCTGACTTTC
TRBD1	NA	TRBV7-9	TRBJ2-1	CASQDQGGLYSYNEQFF	TGTGCCAGCCAGGATCAAGGGGGCCTATACTCCTACAATGAGCAGTTCTTC
TRBD1	NA	TRBV6-5	TRBJ1-3	CASNPWTGAGNTIYF	TGTGCCAGCAACCCATGGACAGGGGCTGGAAACACCATATATTTT
TRBD1	NA	TRBV11-3	TRBJ1-1	CASSLPRQGRNTEAFF	TGTGCCAGCAGCTTACCCCGACAGGGAAGGAACACTGAAGCTTTCTTT
NA	NA	TRBV19	TRBJ2-2	CASSGGTGELFF	TGTGCCAGTAGCGGGGGTACCGGGGAGCTGTTTTTT